What follows describes a single TCR beta chain. V was cut by 4 bases and J by 8 bases, with 17 bases left in between. CDR3 size: 13 residues. Germline-derived CDR1 and CDR2 are GTSNPN and SVGIG (reference sequence). These data belong to a study of control samples from healthy donors and cancer patients. The table came from immunoSEQ multiplex PCR; TCRdb's copy has only in-frame clones and leaves some out. The data contain about 140,000 clones, around 85% of them singletons. The chain combines TRBV30 with TRBJ1-2, with D perhaps TRBD1 (5 bases). The sample taken for sequencing was blood. The receptor was isolated from a woman in her 30s in good health. The CDR3 region has the DNA TGTGCCTGGAACGTGGAGGGGACGGAGGGCTACACCTTC. Protein product: CAWNVEGTEGYTF.